Below, 32 T cell receptor beta chains from the same sample are listed, as sequenced in a study of blood T cell repertoires in COVID-19. This table comes from immunoSEQ multiplex PCR, and its TCRdb copy is limited to in-frame clones, with some not included. The sample consists of over 200,000 clones, approximately 84% of them appearing once. Sequenced sample: peripheral blood. The receptors shown here come from a woman in her forties or fifties with active or convalescent COVID-19.

This chain links TRBV20-1 with TRBJ1-1, with 7 bases matching TRBD1. Germline assignment: CDR1 DFQATT and CDR2 SNEGSKA (reference sequence). The V segment lost 7 bases and the J segment 5 bases; nucleotides outside the gene matches: 4. The CDR3 is 11 amino acids. In DNA, the CDR3 is TGCAGTGTGCAGGGGGAGACTGAAGCTTTCTTT. Amino acids: CSVQGETEAFF.

This chain uses TRBV5-1 with TRBJ2-5, with 9 bases matching TRBD1. There are 17 residues in the CDR3. From germline, CDR1 is SGHRS and CDR2 YFSETQ. With V trimmed by 2 bases and J by 5 bases, 13 bases remained unmatched. The DNA for the CDR3 is TGCGCCAGCAGCTTATACAGGGGGCCCGGAGGAGGGGAGACCCAGTACTTC. Translated: CASSLYRGPGGGETQYF.

The rearrangement links TRBV5-1 to TRBJ1-1; D is possibly TRBD1 (5 bases). The CDR3 is made up of 16 amino acids. V was clipped by 0 bases and J by 3 bases, with 15 bases between them. Germline CDR1 and CDR2: SGHRS and YFSETQ. This CDR3 is CASSLGWGQGDTEAFF. The CDR3 DNA is TGCGCCAGCAGCTTGGGCTGGGGTCAGGGCGACACTGAAGCTTTCTTT.

This rearrangement joins TRBV28 to TRBJ1-5, with 7 bases lining up with TRBD1. This CDR3 has 15 residues. The junction had 9 bases not matched to a gene; V was cut back by 4 bases and J by 6 bases. The germline CDR1 and CDR2 sequences are MDHEN and SYDVKM. CDR3 residues: CASSSPQGDTQPQHF. The DNA of the CDR3 is TGTGCCAGCAGTTCCCCCCAGGGGGATACTCAGCCCCAGCATTTT.

The chain recombines TRBV6-5 with TRBJ1-2; TRBD1 matches 8 bases. The CDR3 is made up of 16 amino acids. Germline trimming cut 0 bases from V and 6 bases from J; bases unmatched to any gene: 9. Germline CDR1 is MNHEY and CDR2 is SVGAGI. The CDR3 coding sequence is TGTGCCAGCAGTTACTCAGGACAGGGTGGGCATAATGGCTACACCTTC. It is translated as CASSYSGQGGHNGYTF.

The V gene is TRBV4-1, the J gene TRBJ1-1; a weak D match, TRBD1 (6 bases). The CDR3 runs 16 residues. Trimming left V 0 bases short and J 0 bases short, with 11 bases between. From germline, CDR1 is MGHRA and CDR2 YSYEKL. The DNA for the CDR3 is TGCGCCAGCAGCCAAGATCCTGGACAGATGAACACTGAAGCTTTCTTT. It codes for CASSQDPGQMNTEAFF.

CDR3 sequence (DNA): TGTGCCAGCAGCCCTTGGACAGGGGGCACTGAAGCTTTCTTT. Encoded protein: CASSPWTGGTEAFF. The rearrangement uses TRBV14 and TRBJ1-1; 10 bases are shared with TRBD1. CDR1 is SGHDN, CDR2 FVKESK, per germline. Trimming at V came to 4 bases and at J to 4 bases, leaving 3 bases not matched to a gene. CDR3 length equals 14 residues.

The chain employs TRBV5-1 and TRBJ1-2; D unclear. V shed 0 bases and J shed 0 bases, with 9 bases lying between them. Germline loops: CDR1 SGHRS, CDR2 YFSETQ. The CDR3 runs 15 residues. CDR3 sequence reads: CASSLVGETNYGYTF. The CDR3 coding sequence is TGCGCCAGCAGCTTGGTCGGAGAAACTAACTATGGCTACACCTTC.

This sequence joins TRBV28 and TRBJ2-7; tentative D call: TRBD2 (6 bases). The CDR3 length is 11 residues. With 5 bases removed from V and 7 bases from J, the gap between germline ends came to 9 bases. Germline values: CDR1 MDHEN, CDR2 SYDVKM. The CDR3 sequence: CASSLREEQYF. The DNA for the CDR3 is TGTGCCAGCAGTCTCCGGGAGGAGCAGTACTTC.

The J gene is TRBJ1-5, the V gene TRBV14; 7 bases are a match to TRBD1. Germline V gives CDR1 SGHDN, CDR2 FVKESK. Trimming cost V 0 bases and J 5 bases; bases outside gene matches: 13. CDR3 length equals 18 residues. The CDR3 here is CASSQEVWITGVYQPQHF. CDR3 bases: TGTGCCAGCAGCCAAGAAGTCTGGATCACAGGGGTGTATCAGCCCCAGCATTTT. The full variable domain, completed using reference TRBV14 and TRBJ1-5, is EAGVTQFPSHSVIEKGQTVTLRCDPISGHDNLYWYRRVMGKEIKFLLHFVKESKQDESGMPNNRFLAERTGGTYSTLKVQPAELEDSGVYFCASSQEVWITGVYQPQHFGDGTRLSIL.

This clone occurred once. The chain carries TRBV6-5 and TRBJ1-4; D is uncertain. CDR1 is MNHEY, CDR2 SVGAGI, per germline. The CDR3 runs 15 residues. The V gene lost 0 bases and the J gene lost 7 bases, with 12 bases spanning the gap. The CDR3 DNA is TGTGCCAGCAGTTACTCTCCGACAACGAGTGAAAAACTGTTTTTT. Its translation is CASSYSPTTSEKLFF.

The CDR3 DNA is TGTGCCAGCAGTTTGGGGCTAGCGGGAGGTGGGGAGACCCAGTACTTC. This gives the protein CASSLGLAGGGETQYF. This rearrangement joins TRBV28 to TRBJ2-5, with 11 bases fitting TRBD2. Germline CDR1 MDHEN, CDR2 SYDVKM. V shed 3 bases and J 5 bases; nucleotides not matched to a gene: 8. CDR3 length equals 16 residues.

A single count supports this clone. The chain is built from TRBV4-2 and TRBJ2-1, with 7 bases fitting TRBD2. The CDR3 sequence is 18 residues long. From germline, CDR1 is LGHNA and CDR2 YNFKEQ. Unmatched junction bases numbered 9, after V lost 0 bases and J lost 1 base. The CDR3 DNA sequence: TGTGCCAGCAGCCAAGATTGGGGATCTAGCGGATCCTACAATGAGCAGTTCTTC. It translates to CASSQDWGSSGSYNEQFF.

V and J are TRBV7-9 and TRBJ1-1, with 7 bases aligning to TRBD1. V was clipped by 5 bases and J by 4 bases; unmatched bases: 10. The CDR3 consists of 15 residues. Germline V lookup: CDR1 SEHNR, CDR2 FQNEAQ (reference sequence). Here the CDR3 DNA reads TGTGCCAGCAGCCCGAGACAGGGAGGTGTCACTGAAGCTTTCTTT. Its protein is CASSPRQGGVTEAFF.

The rearrangement uses TRBV5-4 and TRBJ2-3; 9 nucleotides align to TRBD2. V dropped 7 bases and J dropped 4; count of bases not matched to a gene: 13. Germline lookup yields CDR1 SGHNT and CDR2 YYREEE (reference sequence). This CDR3 is 16 amino acids long. CDR3 region: CASPAGREGLPDTQYF. DNA for the CDR3: TGTGCCAGCCCCGCGGGGCGGGAGGGCCTTCCAGATACGCAGTATTTT.

The chain employs TRBV5-4 and TRBJ1-4; tentatively, D is TRBD1 (6 bases). The CDR3 extends over 14 amino acids. The V end lost 4 bases, the J end lost 5 bases, and 12 bases lay between the germline ends. The germline CDR1 and CDR2 sequences are SGHNT and YYREEE (reference sequence). Here the CDR3 DNA reads TGTGCCAGCAGCCCGGGACATCCGAATGAAAAACTGTTTTTT. Its translation: CASSPGHPNEKLFF.

V usage is TRBV2 and J usage is TRBJ2-2; 8 bases are shared with TRBD1. CDR3 length: 14 residues. Germline V gene data show CDR1 as SNHLY and CDR2 as FYNNEI. Unmatched junction bases numbered 1, after V lost 7 bases and J lost 0 bases. DNA of the CDR3: TGTGCCAGCAAGGGACAGGCGAACACCGGGGAGCTGTTTTTT. Translating it yields CASKGQANTGELFF.

The genes are TRBV28 and TRBJ1-1; D is unresolved. V was clipped by 1 base and J by 2 bases, with 11 bases between them. This CDR3 is 15 amino acids long. Per germline, CDR1 MDHEN and CDR2 SYDVKM. Here the CDR3 DNA reads TGTGCCAGCAGTTTATCGGGTTCCGAAAACACTGAAGCTTTCTTT. Translating it yields CASSLSGSENTEAFF.

The V gene is TRBV6-5, the J gene TRBJ1-2; TRBD1 matches 7 bases. CDR1 is MNHEY and CDR2 is SVGAGI in the germline V gene. Losses at the gene ends were 9 bases for V and 3 bases for J; bases not matched to a gene: 4. The CDR3 contains 12 residues. The CDR3 DNA reads TGTGCCAGTGTAGGACAGGACTATGGCTACACCTTC. Protein sequence: CASVGQDYGYTF.

This chain connects TRBV28 to TRBJ1-5; 8 nucleotides agree with TRBD1. The junction had 14 bases not matched to a gene; V was cut back by 8 bases and J by 2 bases. Per the germline V gene, CDR1 is MDHEN and CDR2 is SYDVKM. The CDR3 loop spans 17 amino acids. The CDR3 sequence is CASGLNQGAKGNQPQHF. CDR3 in DNA: TGTGCCAGCGGCCTAAATCAGGGGGCCAAGGGCAATCAGCCCCAGCATTTT.

This sequence joins TRBV28 and TRBJ1-6, with 7 bases matching TRBD1. The CDR3 has 18 residues. From germline, CDR1 is MDHEN and CDR2 SYDVKM. Trimming removed 4 bases from V and 6 bases from J; junction bases left unmatched: 15. The CDR3 nucleotides are TGTGCCAGCAGTTACCCAGCCGCAGGGGGGTTAGGTAATTCACCCCTCCACTTT. It specifies CASSYPAAGGLGNSPLHF.

This clone was observed a handful of times. This chain joins TRBV28 and TRBJ1-2, with TRBD1 matching 7 bases. CDR1 MDHEN and CDR2 SYDVKM come from the germline V gene. V lost 10 bases to trimming and J lost 8 bases; unmatched junction nucleotides: 13. This CDR3 is built from 13 residues. Written as DNA, the CDR3 is TGTGCCACCCAAGTAGACAGGGTAGGAGGCTACACCTTC. It encodes CATQVDRVGGYTF.

The V call is TRBV5-5, the J call TRBJ2-3; 7 bases map to TRBD1. CDR1 is SGHKS and CDR2 is YYEKEE in the germline V gene (reference sequence). With 3 bases clipped from V and 6 bases from J, the junction kept 4 bases outside the gene matches. This CDR3 has 13 residues. CDR3: CASSSLQGDTQYF. Here the CDR3 DNA reads TGTGCCAGCAGCTCCCTACAGGGGGATACGCAGTATTTT.

This clone has only one observation. The J gene is TRBJ2-7, the V gene TRBV24-1; D uncertain. Trimming took off 10 bases at V and 5 bases at J, with 11 bases between the two ends. In germline, CDR1 is KGHDR, CDR2 SFDVKD. The CDR3 is 11 amino acids. CDR3 protein: CATGRWHEQYF. The CDR3 bases are TGTGCCACGGGCCGTTGGCACGAGCAGTACTTC.

This clone was seen just once. CDR3 bases: TGTGCCAGCAGCCTATTTTCAAATGAGCAGTTCTTC. Residues: CASSLFSNEQFF. The genes are TRBV12-3 or TRBV12-4 and TRBJ2-1; the D is unclear. V lost 6 bases, J lost 7 bases, and 10 bases lay in between. This CDR3 has 12 residues.

The CDR3 loop is CATQEQGSANGYTF. The CDR3 DNA reads TGTGCCACCCAAGAACAGGGTTCCGCGAATGGCTACACCTTC. The J gene is TRBJ1-2, the V gene TRBV19; D possibly corresponds to TRBD1 (6 bases). This CDR3 comprises 14 residues. CDR1 is LNHDA and CDR2 is SQIVND in the germline V gene (reference sequence). V lost 10 bases, J lost 6 bases, and 21 bases lay in between.

The CDR3 loop reads CASSDGGLGTEAFF. CDR3 DNA sequence: TGCGCCAGCAGTGACGGAGGGCTTGGCACTGAAGCTTTCTTT. The rearrangement uses TRBV10-1 and TRBJ1-1; D remains unclear. V lost 3 bases and J lost 4, with 12 bases in between. This CDR3 contains 14 residues. Germline values: CDR1 WNHNN, CDR2 SYGVQD (reference sequence).

The gene calls are TRBV28 and TRBJ1-4, with D maybe TRBD1 (6 bases). The germline V and J ends were trimmed by 5 bases and 7 bases, with 17 bases remaining between them. Germline V CDR1 and CDR2: MDHEN, SYDVKM. The CDR3 extends over 15 amino acids. CDR3 loop: CASSPSGMGAEKLFF. CDR3 sequence (DNA): TGTGCCAGCAGTCCATCAGGGATGGGGGCTGAAAAACTGTTTTTT.

The rearrangement links TRBV5-6 to TRBJ2-7; 11 bases line up with TRBD2. J lost 2 bases, V lost 0 bases, and 10 bases had no gene match. The CDR3 covers 18 residues. The germline gives CDR1 SGHDT, CDR2 YYEEEE. CDR3 DNA sequence: TGTGCCAGCAGCTTGGGGACTAGCGGGCGCCGTATCCCCTACGAGCAGTACTTC. This encodes CASSLGTSGRRIPYEQYF.

This rearrangement joins TRBV7-6 to TRBJ1-2; 9 bases line up with TRBD1. The CDR3 is 16 residues long. The junction had 11 bases not matched to a gene; V was cut back by 4 bases and J by 5 bases. The germline CDR1 and CDR2 sequences are SGHVS and FNYEAQ. CDR3 residues: CASSSRPGQGGYGYTF. Here the CDR3 DNA reads TGTGCCAGCAGCTCCCGCCCGGGACAGGGAGGGTATGGCTACACCTTC.

The chain carries TRBV18 and TRBJ2-1, with 9 bases fitting TRBD1. The germline gives CDR1 KGHSH, CDR2 LQKENI. V shed 2 bases, J shed 9 bases, and the junction held 14 bases outside the gene matches. CDR3 length: 17 amino acids. CDR3 amino acids: CASSPAGTGSAGGEQFF. The CDR3 DNA sequence: TGTGCCAGCTCACCAGCCGGGACAGGGTCTGCCGGGGGTGAGCAGTTCTTC.

This chain joins TRBV15 and TRBJ2-6; a possible D gene is TRBD1 (7 bases). Trimming cost V 4 bases and J 4 bases, with 20 bases left between them. Looked up from germline, CDR1 is LNHNV and CDR2 is YYDKDF (reference sequence). The CDR3 has 18 residues. The CDR3 is CATSIQGGAGIGANVLTF. For the CDR3, the DNA is TGTGCCACCAGCATTCAAGGGGGCGCGGGAATCGGGGCCAACGTCCTGACTTTC.